Below are 2 T cell receptor beta chains sequenced from a single sample in a study of shared clonotypes between healthy human individuals. TCRdb keeps only in-frame clones here, not all; method: immunoSEQ multiplex PCR. The profile shows millions of clones, 85% to 95% of them singletons. Sample: naive CD4+ T cells sorted from blood. The subset was: CD45RA+ positively selected. The receptors derive from a man between 18 and 29 years old in good health.

The rearrangement links TRBV27 to TRBJ1-1, with D uncertain. Germline loops: CDR1 MNHEY, CDR2 SMNVEV (reference sequence). The CDR3 sequence is 15 residues long. V was clipped by 4 bases and J by 0 bases, with 12 bases between them. CDR3 in amino acids: CASSSRGRMNTEAFF. The CDR3 DNA sequence: TGTGCCAGCAGTTCCCGAGGGAGGATGAACACTGAAGCTTTCTTT.

This rearrangement joins TRBV29-1 to TRBJ1-1; 7 nucleotides align to TRBD1. Germline V CDR1 and CDR2: SQVTM, ANQGSEA. With V trimmed by 7 bases and J by 6 bases, 5 bases remained unmatched. The CDR3 totals 11 residues. CDR3 sequence reads: CSGRQGPEAFF. CDR3 coding DNA: TGCAGCGGCCGACAGGGCCCTGAAGCTTTCTTT.